The present T cell receptor beta chain was sequenced within a study of CXCR3-negative and CXCR3-positive naive CD8 T cells. Study at large: Around 130 million TRB reads were obtained overall (about 1.5 +/- 0.3 million per library). Points from the study as a whole: In CXCR3-positive naive cells, the TRB CDR3s were more hydrophobic than in CXCR3-negative naive cells. Relative to memory CD8+ cells, whose diversity was much lower, both naive subsets had comparably high diversity.

UMI-labeled TRB cDNA libraries were prepared by 5' RACE. TCRdb reanalyzed the 5' RACE reads, giving one entry per CDR3 protein sequence and no DNA. The sample table includes roughly 130,000 distinct CDR3 sequences. Naive CD8+ T cells had a CD45RO-CCR7+CD27+CD95- phenotype. CDR3 length equals 15 residues. Germline values: CDR1 MNHEY, CDR2 SVGEGT. On this clonotype itself: Its antigen is unidentified.

This receptor was obtained from a human donor in good health. Some clones in this sample may be carry-over from other donors' samples. The rearrangement links TRBV6-2 or TRBV6-3 to TRBJ2-1; TCRdb's D call of TRBD2 is untestable without DNA. The specimen was naive CXCR3+ CD8+ T cells from blood. Subset noted: CD45RO-CCR7+CD27+CD95- naive CD8+ T cells expressing CXCR3 (TNR3+). CDR3 region: CASSARLEGSDEQFF.